This T cell receptor (beta chain) was identified in a study of control samples from healthy donors and cancer patients. Here immunoSEQ multiplex PCR was the method, and the copy in TCRdb shows in-frame clones only, minus some. The profile shows tens of thousands of clones, about 91% of them singletons. This clonotype was sampled from a young man with colorectal cancer. Sequenced material: PBMCs.

The CDR3 here is CASTPPNRAGTGELFF. The CDR3 bases are TGTGCCAGCACCCCTCCCAACAGGGCAGGCACCGGGGAGCTGTTTTTT. The chain recombines TRBV6-2 or TRBV6-3 with TRBJ2-2; the D gene is possibly TRBD1 (6 bases). This CDR3 has 16 amino acids. In germline, CDR1 is MNHEY, CDR2 SVGEGT. V lost 7 bases, J lost 4 bases, and 19 bases lay in between.